What follows are 27 T cell receptor beta chains derived from one specimen sequenced in a study of blood T cell repertoires in COVID-19. Profiled with immunoSEQ multiplex PCR; TCRdb holds only in-frame clones, not every one. This table holds 55,000 to 65,000 clones, roughly 90% found once. The sequencing sample was made of peripheral blood. The receptors stem from a woman in her sixties or seventies with active COVID-19.

The chain is built from TRBV30 and TRBJ1-1; TRBD1 matches at 9 bases. Germline CDR1 is GTSNPN and CDR2 is SVGIG (reference sequence). Trimming took 5 bases from V and 3 from J; bases not matched to a gene: 4. This CDR3 has 13 amino acids. The CDR3 here is CAWSTGGDTEAFF. CDR3 coding DNA: TGTGCCTGGTCGACAGGGGGGGACACTGAAGCTTTCTTT.

This clone has only a few counts. V gene TRBV9 combines with J gene TRBJ2-5, with D possibly TRBD2 on 5 matching bases. CDR1 is SGDLS and CDR2 is YYNGEE in the germline V gene. Between the trimmed V and J ends, which lost 2 bases and 3 bases, there was a span of 17 bases. The CDR3 spans 16 residues. The CDR3 loop reads CASSVRPNTGKETQYF. CDR3 in DNA: TGTGCCAGCAGCGTCCGACCCAATACCGGGAAAGAGACCCAGTACTTC. Combining the CDR3 with reference TRBV9 and TRBJ2-5 gives the whole variable domain DSGVTQTPKHLITATGQRVTLRCSPRSGDLSVYWYQQSLDQGLQFLIQYYNGEERAKGNILERFSAQQFPDLHSELNLSSLELGDSALYFCASSVRPNTGKETQYFGPGTRLLVL.

This clone was seen a single time. CDR3 amino acids: CAISDRLRARNQPQHF. The CDR3 DNA follows: TGTGCCATCAGCGACAGGTTGCGAGCGCGAAATCAGCCCCAGCATTTT. V gene TRBV10-3 combines with J gene TRBJ1-5, with D possibly matching TRBD1 (6 bases). Trimming removed 6 bases from V and 4 bases from J, with 19 bases in between. Germline loops: CDR1 ENHRY, CDR2 SYGVKD. The CDR3 spans 16 residues.

A word on this clone: The conserved closing phenylalanine or tryptophan is absent in this CDR3, likely reflecting a read error. The limits of the CDR3 on the DNA are not certain, so only TCRdb's listed CDR3 is given. This chain uses TRBV6-2 or TRBV6-3 with TRBJ2-4; TRBD1 is the table's D call, not checked against the DNA. The CDR3 contains 12 residues when both ends are counted. The V gene's germline CDR1 is MNHEY and CDR2 SVGEGT. The CDR3 loop is CASSYLGQSLVY.

The rearrangement uses TRBV19 and TRBJ1-1; 8 bases line up with TRBD1. The CDR3 has 13 residues. J gave up 5 bases and V 7 bases, and 6 bases lay outside the gene matches. The germline gives CDR1 LNHDA, CDR2 SQIVND (reference sequence). The CDR3 region has the DNA TGTGCCAGTACACCACAGGGGGAAACTGAAGCTTTCTTT. Translated, it gives CASTPQGETEAFF.

Worth noting for this clone: Other DNA sequences within the sample encode an identical CDR3. The chain is built from TRBV5-6 and TRBJ2-1, with D possibly TRBD1 on 6 matching bases. With 0 bases removed from V and 0 bases from J, the gap between germline ends came to 10 bases. Per germline, CDR1 SGHDT and CDR2 YYEEEE. The length of the CDR3 is 16 residues. The CDR3 bases are TGTGCCAGCAGCTTGGGGGGGCATAGCTCCTACAATGAGCAGTTCTTC. Translating gives CASSLGGHSSYNEQFF.

The chain employs TRBV4-1 and TRBJ2-7; tentative D call: TRBD2 (7 bases). Trimming cost V 0 bases and J 2 bases, with 14 bases left between them. Germline V gene data show CDR1 as MGHRA and CDR2 as YSYEKL. The length of the CDR3 is 16 residues. CDR3 in DNA: TGCGCCAGCAGCCAAGATCCGGGGAGGGGGACCTACGAGCAGTACTTC. This sequence encodes CASSQDPGRGTYEQYF.

V and J are TRBV9 and TRBJ1-6, with D perhaps matching TRBD1 (5 bases). V was clipped by 0 bases and J by 7 bases, with 14 bases between them. Per germline, CDR1 SGDLS and CDR2 YYNGEE. This CDR3 has 16 residues. The CDR3 DNA follows: TGTGCCAGCAGCGTAGGGGGGTCCGGGAGAAATTCACCCCTCCACTTT. Its protein is CASSVGGSGRNSPLHF.

The rearrangement joins TRBV6-5 to TRBJ2-5; D may be TRBD1 (6 bases). This CDR3 spans 14 amino acids. V was cut by 0 bases and J by 5 bases, with 10 bases left in between. Germline V CDR1 and CDR2: MNHEY, SVGAGI. The CDR3 is CASSYSGAGETQYF. CDR3 coding DNA: TGTGCCAGCAGTTACTCGGGGGCTGGGGAGACCCAGTACTTC.

CDR3 region: CASSFEGTSTDTQYF. The CDR3 coding sequence is TGTGCCAGCAGTTTTGAGGGGACTAGCACAGATACGCAGTATTTT. The chain joins TRBV27 to TRBJ2-3; a possible D gene is TRBD2 (6 bases). Deletions cut 3 bases from V and 0 bases from J, with 10 bases between. CDR1 is MNHEY, CDR2 SMNVEV, per germline (reference sequence). The CDR3 runs 15 residues.

The rearrangement uses TRBV5-1 and TRBJ2-7; 7 bases map to TRBD1. The CDR3 runs 13 residues. The ends lost 4 bases at V and 2 bases at J; junction bases unmatched: 3. Germline lookup yields CDR1 SGHRS and CDR2 YFSETQ. CDR3 DNA sequence: TGCGCCAGCAGCGAGGACAGGCCCTACGAGCAGTACTTC. Protein sequence: CASSEDRPYEQYF.

The chain couples TRBV5-1 to TRBJ2-6; D perhaps matches TRBD1 (5 bases). Per the germline V gene, CDR1 is SGHRS and CDR2 is YFSETQ. Trimming left V 4 bases short and J 0 bases short, with 17 bases between. The CDR3 has 18 residues. CDR3 nucleotides: TGCGCCAGCAGCCCCTGGGGAAGTCAGGGCTCTGGGGCCAACGTCCTGACTTTC. Translated, it gives CASSPWGSQGSGANVLTF.

The chain has TRBV11-2 and TRBJ2-2; D is uncertain. Trimming cost V 6 bases and J 3 bases, with 17 bases left between them. Germline CDR1 SGHAT, CDR2 FQNNGV. The CDR3 is made up of 16 amino acids. The DNA of the CDR3 is TGTGCCAGCAGATACTACGACCGGTATTACACCGGGGAGCTGTTTTTT. Amino acids: CASRYYDRYYTGELFF.

This clone came up a few times. This sequence joins TRBV9 and TRBJ2-5, with TRBD2 identical over 10 bases. J gave up 4 bases and V 2 bases, and 2 bases lay outside the gene matches. The germline CDR1 and CDR2 sequences are SGDLS and YYNGEE. CDR3 length equals 14 residues. The CDR3 protein is CASSVSGGGETQYF. The CDR3 region has the DNA TGTGCCAGCAGCGTGAGCGGGGGGGGAGAGACCCAGTACTTC.

The J gene is TRBJ2-3, the V gene TRBV6-5; 9 bases agree with TRBD2. The CDR3 totals 15 residues. Germline lookup yields CDR1 MNHEY and CDR2 SVGAGI. V shed 7 bases and J 1 base; nucleotides not matched to a gene: 6. The CDR3 is CASKLGGGGTDTQYF. The CDR3 DNA reads TGTGCCAGCAAGTTGGGCGGGGGGGGCACAGATACGCAGTATTTT.

J is TRBJ1-5 and V is TRBV28; no definite D call. The V end lost 7 bases, the J end lost 1 base, and 5 bases lay between the germline ends. Germline CDR1 MDHEN, CDR2 SYDVKM. The CDR3 consists of 12 residues. CDR3: CASMRSNQPQHF. The CDR3 coding sequence is TGTGCCAGCATGCGGAGCAATCAGCCCCAGCATTTT.

This chain links TRBV4-2 with TRBJ1-3, with 7 bases that match TRBD1. The trim removed 4 bases at V and 2 bases at J, leaving 2 bases unmatched. The germline CDR1 and CDR2 sequences are LGHNA and YNFKEQ. The CDR3 totals 14 residues. CDR3 in amino acids: CASSRDRAGNTIYF. The CDR3 DNA reads TGTGCCAGCAGCCGAGACAGGGCTGGAAACACCATATATTTT.

This chain links TRBV7-3 with TRBJ2-1; 12 bases are a match to TRBD2. The V and J ends lost 5 bases and 8 bases, in that order; junction bases with no gene match: 7. CDR3 length: 15 residues. CDR1 and CDR2 (germline): SGHTA, FQGTGA. The CDR3 spells CASSPLAGGQYEQFF. Written as DNA, the CDR3 is TGTGCCAGCAGCCCCCTAGCGGGGGGGCAATATGAGCAGTTCTTC.

This clone was observed a single time. J is TRBJ2-7 and V is TRBV4-2; 11 nucleotides align to TRBD1. The V gene's germline CDR1 is LGHNA and CDR2 YNFKEQ. J was trimmed by 4 bases and V by 3 bases; bases with no gene match: 5. CDR3 size: 15 residues. CDR3 sequence: CASSHRTGGGYEQYF. The CDR3 region has the DNA TGTGCCAGCAGCCACCGGACAGGGGGCGGGTACGAGCAGTACTTC.

The V gene is TRBV19, the J gene TRBJ2-3; D is perhaps TRBD2 (6 bases). From germline, CDR1 is LNHDA and CDR2 SQIVND (reference sequence). V lost 1 base and J 4 bases, leaving 12 bases between the germline ends. This CDR3 contains 15 residues. CDR3 protein: CASSIGRGGSDTQYF. Written as DNA, the CDR3 is TGTGCCAGTAGTATAGGGCGGGGCGGGTCAGATACGCAGTATTTT.

The gene calls are TRBV6-5 and TRBJ1-5; D possibly corresponds to TRBD1 (6 bases). Germline CDR1 reads MNHEY; CDR2 reads SVGAGI. The CDR3 is 14 residues long. Trimming removed 8 bases at V and 5 bases at J, with 16 bases between. The DNA of the CDR3 is TGTGCCAGCGGCCCAGGGGTTTACGATCAGCCCCAGCATTTT. Its protein product is CASGPGVYDQPQHF.

The V and J genes are TRBV9 and TRBJ1-1; the match to TRBD1 covers 7 bases. This CDR3 comprises 15 residues. V gave up 3 bases and J gave up 6 bases; unmatched junction bases: 11. Germline CDR1 reads SGDLS; CDR2 reads YYNGEE. DNA for the CDR3: TGTGCCAGCAGCGGGAGAGACAGGGCCTTGGCTGAAGCTTTCTTT. Encoded protein: CASSGRDRALAEAFF.

The chain couples TRBV7-8 to TRBJ2-7; the match to TRBD2 covers 10 bases. CDR3 length equals 15 residues. Trimming at V came to 7 bases and at J to 3 bases, leaving 9 bases not matched to a gene. Germline loops: CDR1 SGHVS, CDR2 FQNEAQ. The DNA for the CDR3 is TGTGCCAGCACCCCAACTAGCGGGGAACTCTACGAGCAGTACTTC. Its protein is CASTPTSGELYEQYF.

The chain is built from TRBV5-4 and TRBJ2-2; TRBD1 matches at 11 bases. J lost 5 bases, V lost 4 bases, and 4 bases had no gene match. The CDR3 consists of 15 residues. Germline values: CDR1 SGHNT, CDR2 YYREEE (reference sequence). The CDR3 region has the DNA TGTGCCAGCAGCCCGGGACAGGGGGGGACCGGGGAGCTGTTTTTT. As protein: CASSPGQGGTGELFF.

Here the CDR3 DNA reads TGTGCCAGCTCACTTAGACAGCGGAACACTGAAGCTTTCTTT. Translated: CASSLRQRNTEAFF. The chain employs TRBV18 and TRBJ1-1; perhaps TRBD1 as D (5 bases). Germline V gives CDR1 KGHSH, CDR2 LQKENI. The CDR3 contains 14 residues. V was pared by 4 bases and J by 1 base, with 10 bases between.

The chain couples TRBV5-6 to TRBJ2-5; 7 bases fit TRBD2. The V segment lost 5 bases and the J segment 2 bases; nucleotides outside the gene matches: 3. The germline V gene has CDR1 SGHDT and CDR2 YYEEEE. This CDR3 region has 13 residues. The CDR3 reads CASSLREQETQYF. The CDR3 DNA reads TGTGCCAGCAGTCTGCGGGAGCAAGAGACCCAGTACTTC.

This clone was counted a single time. This chain joins TRBV9 and TRBJ2-7; TRBD2 is a possible D gene (5 bases). The CDR3 has 13 amino acids. In germline, CDR1 is SGDLS, CDR2 YYNGEE. The V gene lost 2 bases and the J gene lost 5 bases, with 11 bases spanning the gap. The CDR3 region has the DNA TGTGCCAGCAGCGTTTCCGGGATCGACGAGCAGTACTTC. Translating it yields CASSVSGIDEQYF.